By share, the clone carrying this T cell receptor beta chain ranks as medium-sized. The data derive from a study of immune characterization of retroperitoneal liposarcoma. TCRdb independently ran MiXCR on the PCR reads; one entry per CDR3 protein. The profile shows roughly 10,000 distinct CDR3 sequences, approximately 30% of them singletons. Trimming removed 2 bases at V and 10 bases at J, with 9 bases between. CDR1 and CDR2 from the germline V gene are MNHNS and SASEGT. The CDR3 is made up of 12 amino acids. This clonotype was obtained from a male donor with retroperitoneal liposarcoma. The J gene is TRBJ2-1, the V gene TRBV6-1; D is unresolved. The specimen sequenced was tumor tissue. CDR3 in DNA: TGTGCCAGCAGTGAATTGGTGAGCGAGCAGTTCTTC. This encodes CASSELVSEQFF.